This T cell receptor beta chain was documented in a study of siplizumab effects on memory and regulatory T cells. Measured with immunoSEQ multiplex PCR; TCRdb has only the in-frame clones, and not every one. The sample contains about 100,000 clones, approximately 91% of which appear only once. The germline V and J ends were trimmed by 1 base and 0 bases, with 6 bases remaining between them. Germline CDR1 and CDR2: SGHAT and FQNNGV. This CDR3 is built from 15 residues. General observations from the study: The study found naive T cells seemingly more diverse than memory cells and seemingly major alloresponse contributors. Alloreactive sequences from unstimulated CD4+ memory cells fell significantly with siplizumab.

With regard to this clone: Its target is unknown.

This chain links TRBV11-2 with TRBJ1-4; D unresolved. The receptor was isolated from a human donor in good health. Some clones in this sample may be carry-over from other donors' samples. The source material was CD4+ T cells sorted from blood. CDR3 region: CASSLGLSTNEKLFF. CDR3 nucleotide sequence: TGTGCCAGCAGCTTAGGTTTATCAACTAATGAAAAACTGTTTTTT.